Below, 23 T cell receptor beta chains from the same sample are listed, as sequenced in a study of vaccination and CD4 T cells after COVID-19. Treatment denoted: 10-day PBMC culture with coronavirus spike peptide pools or control peptides (ViraFEST assay). No antigens are known for them. The study sequenced cultured CD4+ T cell DNA using the Oncomine TCR Beta short-read assay. Each CDR3 protein gets one entry after TCRdb re-called the PCR reads with MiXCR. The top ten clones hold approximately 12% of a sample with roughly 12,000 distinct CDR3 sequences, roughly 30% of them seen once. The starting material was CD4+ T cells from blood, cultured in vitro, obtained after SARS-CoV-2 vaccination. Source of these receptors: a human donor who had recovered from COVID-19.

The chain couples TRBV5-1 to TRBJ2-3; 13 bases map to TRBD2. Trimming took 4 bases from V and 6 from J; bases not matched to a gene: 11. From germline, CDR1 is SGHRS and CDR2 YFSETQ. The CDR3 loop spans 17 amino acids. CDR3 nucleotide sequence: TGCGCCAGCAGCACCGGGGGACTAGCGGGGCGGTTGGATACGCAGTATTTT. It specifies CASSTGGLAGRLDTQYF.

CDR3 nucleotides: TGTGCCAGCAGTGAACCCTCCCGGGACAGGGTCCGGGGGGCCAACGTCCTGACTTTC. It codes for CASSEPSRDRVRGANVLTF. This rearrangement joins TRBV25-1 to TRBJ2-6, with 9 bases matching TRBD1. The CDR3 loop spans 19 amino acids. V was clipped by 2 bases and J by 4 bases; unmatched bases: 12. CDR1 and CDR2 from the germline V gene are MGHDK and SYGVNS.

The genes are TRBV5-1 and TRBJ2-7; D is perhaps TRBD2 (6 bases). Germline CDR1 SGHRS, CDR2 YFSETQ. The ends were cut back, 3 bases at V and 2 bases at J, with 12 bases in the middle. The CDR3 runs to 14 residues. The CDR3 DNA sequence: TGCGCCAGCAGCTCCGGACCGGGGGCCTACGAGCAGTACTTC. Translation: CASSSGPGAYEQYF.

This clonotype was observed a few times. This chain joins TRBV6-1 and TRBJ2-2; D might be TRBD1 or TRBD2, each matching 5 bases. V dropped 6 bases and J dropped 4 bases, with 9 bases sitting between them. The CDR3 runs 13 residues. Germline V gene lookup returns CDR1 MNHNS and CDR2 SASEGT. The CDR3: CASSAGGTGELFF. CDR3 bases: TGTGCCAGCAGCGCTGGGGGCACCGGGGAGCTGTTTTTT.

This clonotype was seen a few times. CDR3 bases: TGCAGTGCGGGAAGGGTGGGGCAGGGACAGAGTTCACCCCTCCACTTT. Amino acids: CSAGRVGQGQSSPLHF. This sequence joins TRBV20-1 and TRBJ1-6, with TRBD1 identical over 7 bases. CDR1 DFQATT and CDR2 SNEGSKA come from the germline V gene (reference sequence). The V gene end was trimmed by 6 bases and the J gene end by 9 bases; junction bases not matched to a gene: 17. CDR3 length: 16 residues.

The V call is TRBV6-2 or TRBV6-3, the J call TRBJ1-1; D is unclear. The CDR3 sequence is 11 residues long. In germline, CDR1 is MNHEY, CDR2 SVGEGT. V dropped 5 bases and J dropped 5 bases, with 6 bases sitting between them. The CDR3 DNA sequence: TGTGCCAGCAGTAGGAAAACTGAAGCTTTCTTT. Its translation: CASSRKTEAFF.

This clonotype occurred a few times. This chain connects TRBV19 to TRBJ1-5; TRBD1 might be the D (5 bases). Germline V gene lookup returns CDR1 LNHDA and CDR2 SQIVND (reference sequence). V lost 7 bases, J lost 4 bases, and 11 bases lay in between. The CDR3 covers 13 residues. CDR3 coding DNA: TGTGCCAGTACCAGGGAGAAGAATCAGCCCCAGCATTTT. Residues: CASTREKNQPQHF.

This clonotype is medium-sized. In nucleotides, the CDR3 is TGCGCCAGCAGCCAAGATGGGGACATAAGAGCTTTCTTT. This codes for CASSQDGDIRAFF. V usage is TRBV4-1 and J usage is TRBJ1-1; weak D call: TRBD1 (6 bases). CDR1 MGHRA and CDR2 YSYEKL come from the germline V gene. Trimming shortened V by 0 bases and J by 10 bases, and 12 bases separated the two germline ends. The CDR3 consists of 13 residues.

V and J are TRBV6-1 and TRBJ2-1; 8 bases match TRBD2. CDR3 length: 15 amino acids. V dropped 7 bases and J dropped 6; count of bases not matched to a gene: 11. Germline values: CDR1 MNHNS, CDR2 SASEGT. Here the CDR3 DNA reads TGTGCCAGCACCCCCGGGACTAGGGGGGCCAATGAGCAGTTCTTC. Its translation is CASTPGTRGANEQFF.

The chain couples TRBV7-2 to TRBJ2-2; 10 bases agree with TRBD1. V shed 5 bases, J shed 5 bases, and the junction held 5 bases outside the gene matches. Germline CDR1 is SGHTA and CDR2 is FQGNSA. CDR3 length: 15 residues. The CDR3 here is CASSRTGGRTGELFF. The CDR3 DNA reads TGTGCCAGCAGCAGGACAGGGGGACGGACCGGGGAGCTGTTTTTT.

The CDR3: CASSQEQGAIYF. The CDR3, as DNA: TGCGCCAGCAGCCAAGAACAGGGGGCCATATATTTT. J is TRBJ1-3 and V is TRBV4-1; 8 bases are shared with TRBD1. V was pared by 0 bases and J by 11 bases, with 0 bases of the junction left unmatched. Germline V gene lookup returns CDR1 MGHRA and CDR2 YSYEKL. This CDR3 is 12 amino acids long.

This clonotype was seen a single time. The chain couples TRBV6-1 to TRBJ2-1, with D perhaps being TRBD1 or TRBD2 (5 bases each). The V and J ends lost 8 bases and 10 bases respectively, with 21 bases between them. Germline assignment: CDR1 MNHNS and CDR2 SASEGT. The CDR3 consists of 14 residues. CDR3 nucleotides: TGTGCCAGCGGGACCAGGACACCGAGGTGGGAGCAGTTCTTC. Its protein is CASGTRTPRWEQFF.

This chain connects TRBV19 to TRBJ1-2; no firm D call. The length of the CDR3 is 15 residues. V lost 4 bases and J 3 bases, leaving 15 bases between the germline ends. Germline CDR1 and CDR2: LNHDA and SQIVND (reference sequence). Here the CDR3 reads CASSRIFRSDYGYTF. In nucleotides, the CDR3 is TGTGCCAGTAGTAGGATATTTCGGTCCGACTATGGCTACACCTTC.

This clonotype was seen a handful of times. CDR3 bases: TGTGCCACCGTCCTAGAGGGACAGATATACAATGAGCAGTTCTTC. This sequence encodes CATVLEGQIYNEQFF. This sequence joins TRBV2 and TRBJ2-1; 7 nucleotides line up with TRBD1. V was pared by 10 bases and J by 4 bases, with 13 bases of the junction left unmatched. Looked up from germline, CDR1 is SNHLY and CDR2 is FYNNEI. The CDR3 is 15 amino acids.

This clonotype was seen only a few times. The genes are TRBV20-1 and TRBJ2-1; 11 nucleotides match TRBD2. Germline V gene sequence: CDR1 DFQATT, CDR2 SNEGSKA (reference sequence). The junction had 8 bases not matched to a gene; V was cut back by 3 bases and J by 7 bases. The CDR3 has 15 amino acids. As DNA, the CDR3 is TGCAGTGCTAGGGCACTAGCGGGAGCTCTGAATGAGCAGTTCTTC. Translated, it gives CSARALAGALNEQFF.

V and J are TRBV19 and TRBJ1-5; no clear D gene. The CDR3 consists of 15 residues. Trimming pared 7 bases from V and 2 bases from J, leaving 15 bases between. From germline, CDR1 is LNHDA and CDR2 SQIVND (reference sequence). CDR3 region: CASIGPHPGNQPQHF. The CDR3 region has the DNA TGTGCCAGTATCGGTCCCCACCCGGGCAATCAGCCCCAGCATTTT.

The chain is built from TRBV30 and TRBJ2-7, with 9 bases identical to TRBD2. Germline V gene lookup returns CDR1 GTSNPN and CDR2 SVGIG (reference sequence). The V segment lost 5 bases and the J segment 5 bases; nucleotides outside the gene matches: 19. This CDR3 spans 17 amino acids. In nucleotides, the CDR3 is TGTGCCTGGGAGGTATGGGTTAGCGGGAGTAAGCGGAACGAGCAGTACTTC. This codes for CAWEVWVSGSKRNEQYF.

This chain links TRBV7-2 with TRBJ2-7; D gene ambiguous. The V gene's germline CDR1 is SGHTA and CDR2 FQGNSA. Trimming pared 5 bases from V and 3 bases from J, leaving 5 bases between. The CDR3 is 11 residues long. This CDR3 is CASSTDYEQYF. CDR3 in DNA: TGTGCCAGCAGCACGGACTACGAGCAGTACTTC.

The V gene is TRBV7-2, the J gene TRBJ2-5, with a possible D match to TRBD2 (5 bases). This CDR3 is 14 amino acids long. The germline CDR1 and CDR2 sequences are SGHTA and FQGNSA. Trimming left V 1 base short and J 5 bases short, with 11 bases between. Here the CDR3 DNA reads TGTGCCAGCAGCTTAGTCAATGGCGGGGAGACCCAGTACTTC. This encodes CASSLVNGGETQYF.

V and J are TRBV19 and TRBJ1-1, with D uncertain. The CDR3 totals 13 residues. Per the germline V gene, CDR1 is LNHDA and CDR2 is SQIVND (reference sequence). V lost 4 bases to trimming and J lost 3 bases, with 9 bases between them. The CDR3 DNA sequence: TGTGCCAGTAGTAAAATTCTGGACACTGAAGCTTTCTTT. This encodes CASSKILDTEAFF.

This clonotype is medium-sized in the sample. This sequence joins TRBV27 and TRBJ1-5; 10 bases align to TRBD1. Germline assignment: CDR1 MNHEY and CDR2 SMNVEV (reference sequence). Unmatched junction bases numbered 8, after V lost 7 bases and J lost 5 bases. CDR3 length: 15 amino acids. The DNA for the CDR3 is TGTGCCAGCATGCGTCTGACAGGGGGCCATCAGCCCCAGCATTTT. Amino acid sequence: CASMRLTGGHQPQHF.

In its sample, this clonotype is large. The CDR3 sequence is CSAGTSGSRTQYF. The CDR3 DNA follows: TGCAGTGCCGGGACTAGCGGCTCCAGGACCCAGTACTTC. V and J are TRBV20-1 and TRBJ2-5; TRBD2 agrees at 11 bases. V trimming: 6 bases; J trimming: 7 bases; junction bases outside the gene matches: 7. CDR1 and CDR2 from the germline V gene are DFQATT and SNEGSKA (reference sequence). The CDR3 runs to 13 residues.

This clonotype ranks as medium-sized. This chain connects TRBV6-2 or TRBV6-3 to TRBJ2-1; the D is unclear. Trimming stripped 7 bases from V and 9 bases from J, with 22 bases between. Germline V CDR1 and CDR2: MNHEY, SVGEGT. The CDR3 sequence is 15 residues long. The CDR3 protein is CASKRGSRVYGEQFF. CDR3 nucleotides: TGTGCCAGCAAGAGAGGTAGCCGGGTTTACGGTGAGCAGTTCTTC.